These 20 T cell receptor beta chains came from one sample sequenced in a study of blood T cell repertoires in COVID-19. Clones were read by immunoSEQ multiplex PCR, and TCRdb kept only the in-frame ones, dropping some. The data contain roughly 180,000 clones, roughly 80% of them singletons. The sequencing input was PBMCs or T cells enriched from blood (not recorded which). The receptors were gathered from a woman aged 45-59 years who had recovered from COVID-19.

This clone was seen a single time. V and J are TRBV5-4 and TRBJ2-1; 9 nucleotides agree with TRBD2. The CDR3 spans 13 residues. Germline CDR1 and CDR2: SGHNT and YYREEE (reference sequence). Germline trimming cut 0 bases from V and 16 bases from J; bases unmatched to any gene: 8. In DNA, the CDR3 is TGTGCCAGCAGCTTGGATAGCGGGAGTGTTTACTTCTTC. It translates to CASSLDSGSVYFF.

The V and J genes are TRBV29-1 and TRBJ1-2; 9 bases align to TRBD1. V gave up 6 bases and J gave up 8 bases; unmatched junction bases: 4. Germline V gene lookup returns CDR1 SQVTM and CDR2 ANQGSEA. The CDR3 consists of 11 residues. CDR3 region: CSVPTGGGYTF. The DNA of the CDR3 is TGCAGCGTGCCGACAGGGGGGGGCTACACCTTC.

About this clone itself: Other nucleotide sequences from this sample produce the same CDR3. This chain links TRBV30 with TRBJ1-1; the match to TRBD1 covers 9 bases. This CDR3 comprises 13 residues. Germline trimming cut 2 bases from V and 4 bases from J; bases unmatched to any gene: 2. Germline V gives CDR1 GTSNPN, CDR2 SVGIG (reference sequence). The CDR3: CAWSRQGGTEAFF. The CDR3 DNA reads as TGTGCCTGGAGTAGACAGGGGGGCACTGAAGCTTTCTTT.

The V call is TRBV7-2, the J call TRBJ1-6, with D maybe TRBD1 (5 bases). Germline loops: CDR1 SGHTA, CDR2 FQGNSA. The CDR3 consists of 16 residues. V shed 5 bases and J shed 11 bases, with 22 bases lying between them. The CDR3 nucleotides are TGTGCCAGCAGCGCAGGAGGGGTCGCGCAGGTAACACCCCTCCACTTT. It encodes CASSAGGVAQVTPLHF.

The chain carries TRBV30 and TRBJ1-2; possibly TRBD1 for D (5 bases). Trimming pared 0 bases from V and 7 bases from J, leaving 9 bases between. Germline V lookup: CDR1 GTSNPN, CDR2 SVGIG (reference sequence). This CDR3 contains 12 residues. The CDR3 is CAWSVYRTGYTF. CDR3 bases: TGTGCCTGGAGTGTATACAGGACTGGCTACACCTTC.

The chain couples TRBV30 to TRBJ1-3, with 8 bases that match TRBD1. The trim removed 5 bases at V and 0 bases at J, leaving 3 bases unmatched. Germline V gene data show CDR1 as GTSNPN and CDR2 as SVGIG (reference sequence). The CDR3 extends over 14 amino acids. CDR3: CAWDRGNSGNTIYF. CDR3 nucleotides: TGTGCCTGGGACAGGGGAAACTCTGGAAACACCATATATTTT.

The rearrangement links TRBV2 to TRBJ2-1; the D gene is possibly TRBD2 (7 bases). V lost 6 bases and J 9 bases, leaving 9 bases between the germline ends. Germline V gene data show CDR1 as SNHLY and CDR2 as FYNNEI. The CDR3 extends over 11 amino acids. CDR3 DNA sequence: TGTGCCAGCAGAGGGGGGGGTGAGCAGTTCTTC. Encoded protein: CASRGGGEQFF.

This chain links TRBV12-3 or TRBV12-4 with TRBJ2-7; unclear D gene. The CDR3 sequence is 13 residues long. Trimming left V 3 bases short and J 2 bases short, with 8 bases between. The CDR3 DNA is TGTGCCAGCAGTTTTGGGCCGGCCTACGAGCAGTACGTC. Translating gives CASSFGPAYEQYV.

The chain has TRBV6-1 and TRBJ2-2; perhaps TRBD1 as D (5 bases). There are 14 residues in the CDR3. The germline CDR1 and CDR2 sequences are MNHNS and SASEGT. Trimming cost V 3 bases and J 1 base, with 6 bases left between them. CDR3 residues: CASSDDRNTGELFF. DNA for the CDR3: TGTGCCAGCAGTGATGACAGGAACACCGGGGAGCTGTTTTTT.

The J gene is TRBJ2-5, the V gene TRBV5-8; D remains ambiguous. Germline V CDR1 and CDR2: SGHTS, YDEGEE. The CDR3 is 14 amino acids. V was trimmed by 0 bases and J by 0 bases, leaving 6 bases between them. The CDR3: CASSLARNQETQYF. CDR3 DNA: TGTGCCAGCAGCTTGGCGAGGAACCAAGAGACCCAGTACTTC.

The rearrangement uses TRBV5-6 and TRBJ1-6; D gene uncertain. Trimming took 2 bases from V and 7 from J, leaving 10 bases between them. This CDR3 is 14 amino acids long. Germline values: CDR1 SGHDT, CDR2 YYEEEE. CDR3 coding DNA: TGTGCCAGCAGCTTCTTCACGAGAAATTCACCCCTCCACTTT. Translating gives CASSFFTRNSPLHF.

For the CDR3, the DNA is TGTGCCAGCAGCCGAGGGACTAGCGGGTACAATGAGCAGTTCTTC. Translating it yields CASSRGTSGYNEQFF. J is TRBJ2-1 and V is TRBV5-6; 12 nucleotides match TRBD2. V dropped 4 bases and J dropped 4; count of bases not matched to a gene: 3. This CDR3 spans 15 amino acids. From germline, CDR1 is SGHDT and CDR2 YYEEEE.

The rearrangement joins TRBV11-2 to TRBJ2-5; D perhaps matches TRBD1 (6 bases). The ends were cut back, 5 bases at V and 7 bases at J, with 20 bases in the middle. CDR3 length equals 15 residues. Germline V gene lookup returns CDR1 SGHAT and CDR2 FQNNGV. As DNA, the CDR3 is TGTGCCAGCAGCCCCGGACAGTTTGCGTCGGGGACCCAGTACTTC. Its protein product is CASSPGQFASGTQYF.

This clone appeared once. V is TRBV28 and J is TRBJ2-7; 8 positions match TRBD1. The CDR3 has 14 amino acids. The germline gives CDR1 MDHEN, CDR2 SYDVKM. Trimming took 6 bases from V and 2 from J; bases not matched to a gene: 6. CDR3 in amino acids: CASREQGGPYEQYV. Written as DNA, the CDR3 is TGTGCCAGCAGGGAACAGGGGGGACCCTACGAGCAGTACGTC.

The chain's CDR3 is CASSLGFHRGQGQPQHF. CDR3 nucleotides: TGTGCCAGCAGCTTAGGGTTCCACAGGGGGCAGGGTCAGCCCCAGCATTTT. The chain couples TRBV11-3 to TRBJ1-5; TRBD1 agrees at 9 bases. V was clipped by 1 base and J by 6 bases; unmatched bases: 10. CDR3 length: 17 amino acids. Germline CDR1 reads SGHNT; CDR2 reads YENEEA.

The chain has TRBV24-1 and TRBJ2-1, with D unresolved. V was shortened by 5 bases and J by 2 bases, with 6 bases between the two germline ends. Germline CDR1 and CDR2: KGHDR and SFDVKD. This CDR3 spans 13 amino acids. The CDR3 here is CATSGATYNEQFF. CDR3 sequence (DNA): TGTGCCACCAGTGGTGCGACCTACAATGAGCAGTTCTTC.

The chain is built from TRBV7-2 and TRBJ2-1; 10 nucleotides line up with TRBD2. The germline gives CDR1 SGHTA, CDR2 FQGNSA. CDR3 size: 17 residues. With 1 base clipped from V and 7 bases from J, the junction kept 10 bases outside the gene matches. The DNA for the CDR3 is TGTGCCAGCAGCTTAGTCCGGCTAGCGGGGGCTGGGAATGAGCAGTTCTTC. The encoded protein is CASSLVRLAGAGNEQFF. The full variable domain, its missing parts supplied by reference TRBV7-2 and TRBJ2-1, is GAGVSQSPSNKVTEKGKDVELRCDPISGHTALYWYRQSLGQGLEFLIYFQGNSAPDKSGLPSDRFSAERTGGSVSTLTIQRTQQEDSAVYLCASSLVRLAGAGNEQFFGPGTRLTVL.

This clone was counted a few times. V usage is TRBV29-1 and J usage is TRBJ1-1; D might be TRBD1 (6 bases). This CDR3 is built from 13 residues. From germline, CDR1 is SQVTM and CDR2 ANQGSEA. The ends were cut back, 5 bases at V and 3 bases at J, with 13 bases in the middle. CDR3 sequence: CSVTGLGYTEAFF. The CDR3 nucleotides are TGCAGCGTTACAGGGTTGGGGTACACTGAAGCTTTCTTT.

The chain links TRBV6-4 to TRBJ2-3; D is uncertain. In germline, CDR1 is MRHNA, CDR2 SNTAGT. Trimming took off 6 bases at V and 2 bases at J, with 15 bases between the two ends. This CDR3 contains 15 residues. CDR3 DNA sequence: TGTGCCAGCAGATCGTCGTGGCAGGTCACAGATACGCAGTATTTT. This codes for CASRSSWQVTDTQYF.

The chain couples TRBV30 to TRBJ1-2; 8 nucleotides line up with TRBD1. Per germline, CDR1 GTSNPN and CDR2 SVGIG (reference sequence). The V and J ends lost 7 bases and 4 bases, in that order; junction bases with no gene match: 14. The CDR3 consists of 15 residues. The CDR3 coding sequence is TGTGCCTTTAACACCCGTCAGGGGGCTGTCTATGGCTACACCTTC. It translates to CAFNTRQGAVYGYTF.